This record concerns one TCR beta chain sequence. Deletions cut 0 bases from V and 2 bases from J, with 20 bases between. CDR1 MNHNS and CDR2 SASEGT come from the germline V gene. CDR3 length: 19 amino acids. This sample was taken from a study of control samples from healthy donors and cancer patients. Some clones are missing from TCRdb's copy, which holds only in-frame ones; the method was immunoSEQ multiplex PCR. The sample contains 70,000 to 80,000 clones, 85% to 90% of which appear only once. The J gene is TRBJ1-5, the V gene TRBV6-1; D possibly corresponds to TRBD1 (6 bases). The receptor was derived from a woman in her fifties or sixties with head and neck cancer. Sequencing used PBMCs. The CDR3 DNA sequence: TGTGCCAGCAGTGAAGCGGCAGGGGCCCATTTAGTCGGCAATCAGCCCCAGCATTTT. Protein sequence: CASSEAAGAHLVGNQPQHF.